A single sample is the source of the 29 T cell receptor beta chains below, sequenced in a study of blood T cell repertoires in COVID-19. The method was immunoSEQ multiplex PCR; TCRdb's version includes in-frame clones alone and lacks a portion of them. The sample yields 90,000 to 140,000 clones, roughly 79% seen once. The sequencing sample was made of peripheral blood. Every receptor here comes from a woman between 70 and 85 years old with acute or convalescent COVID-19.

The chain joins TRBV28 to TRBJ2-3; D is unclear. Germline lookup yields CDR1 MDHEN and CDR2 SYDVKM. V lost 5 bases, J lost 0 bases, and 6 bases lay in between. The CDR3 extends over 13 amino acids. As DNA, the CDR3 is TGTGCCAGCAGTCCCGGGAGCACAGATACGCAGTATTTT. This translates into CASSPGSTDTQYF.

This clone was detected only once. The chain recombines TRBV5-1 with TRBJ1-6; no clear D. V was shortened by 5 bases and J by 9 bases, with 12 bases between the two germline ends. CDR1 and CDR2 from the germline V gene are SGHRS and YFSETQ. This CDR3 has 13 amino acids. CDR3 nucleotides: TGCGCCAGCAGGTTCGGCGAGGGTTCACCCCTCCACTTT. This encodes CASRFGEGSPLHF.

The rearrangement links TRBV4-1 to TRBJ1-5; D is unresolved. Trimming took off 2 bases at V and 4 bases at J, with 12 bases between the two ends. The CDR3 consists of 15 residues. Germline-derived CDR1 and CDR2 are MGHRA and YSYEKL. The CDR3 sequence is CASSQPPGPNQPQHF. CDR3 bases: TGCGCCAGCAGCCAACCGCCCGGTCCTAATCAGCCCCAGCATTTT.

The chain uses TRBV7-2 and TRBJ1-1; 11 positions match TRBD1. Trimming took 3 bases from V and 0 from J; bases not matched to a gene: 12. Germline V gene lookup returns CDR1 SGHTA and CDR2 FQGNSA. The CDR3 runs to 19 residues. As DNA, the CDR3 is TGTGCCAGCAGCTTCAAAGGCGGGACAGGGGGAAAGTTGAACACTGAAGCTTTCTTT. It translates to CASSFKGGTGGKLNTEAFF.

This CDR3 reads CASSFQKGGSGTEAFF. DNA of the CDR3: TGTGCCAGCAGCTTTCAAAAGGGAGGGTCAGGCACTGAAGCTTTCTTT. V and J are TRBV5-4 and TRBJ1-1; no firm D call. This CDR3 is 16 amino acids long. V lost 2 bases and J 4 bases, leaving 18 bases between the germline ends. Germline V lookup: CDR1 SGHNT, CDR2 YYREEE (reference sequence).

The gene calls are TRBV29-1 and TRBJ1-2; D ambiguous. Germline CDR1 is SQVTM and CDR2 is ANQGSEA. The CDR3 is 12 amino acids. Trimming removed 6 bases at V and 1 base at J, with 9 bases between. The DNA for the CDR3 is TGCAGCGTCTCGGTCCTTAACTATGGCTACACCTTC. This encodes CSVSVLNYGYTF.

The chain joins TRBV10-3 to TRBJ1-6, with 9 bases that match TRBD1. This CDR3 is built from 15 residues. V shed 2 bases and J 6 bases; nucleotides not matched to a gene: 2. Germline CDR1 ENHRY, CDR2 SYGVKD. In DNA form, the CDR3 reads TGTGCCATCAGTGAGGGGACAGGGATTAATTCACCCCTCCACTTT. Amino acids: CAISEGTGINSPLHF.

This chain links TRBV5-1 with TRBJ2-1, with TRBD1 as a possible D gene (6 bases). Germline values: CDR1 SGHRS, CDR2 YFSETQ. There are 14 residues in the CDR3. V lost 3 bases and J lost 4, with 11 bases in between. CDR3 protein: CASSYRDTYNEQFF. The CDR3 region has the DNA TGCGCCAGCAGCTATCGGGACACATACAATGAGCAGTTCTTC.

This clone was seen a single time. The chain carries TRBV6-5 and TRBJ1-1; D is ambiguous. The germline CDR1 and CDR2 sequences are MNHEY and SVGAGI. The CDR3 sequence is 13 residues long. Trimming left V 2 bases short and J 8 bases short, with 12 bases between. DNA of the CDR3: TGTGCCAGCAGTTACCGAAGGCAGGCAGAAGCTTTCTTT. Translation: CASSYRRQAEAFF.

The rearrangement links TRBV2 to TRBJ1-1; perhaps TRBD1 as D (5 bases). CDR3 length: 14 residues. The germline V gene encodes CDR1 SNHLY and CDR2 FYNNEI. V was shortened by 7 bases and J by 5 bases, with 17 bases between the two germline ends. CDR3 sequence: CASTESRGGTEAFF. CDR3 DNA sequence: TGTGCCAGCACCGAGTCCCGCGGGGGGACTGAAGCTTTCTTT. Using reference TRBV2 and TRBJ1-1 for the parts outside the CDR3, the full variable domain is EPEVTQTPSHQVTQMGQEVILRCVPISNHLYFYWYRQILGQKVEFLVSFYNNEISEKSEIFDDQFSVERPDGSNFTLKIRSTKLEDSAMYFCASTESRGGTEAFFGQGTRLTVV.

The chain carries TRBV5-1 and TRBJ2-7, with TRBD1 matching 10 bases. CDR1 is SGHRS, CDR2 YFSETQ, per germline. Losses at the gene ends were 7 bases for V and 5 bases for J; bases not matched to a gene: 6. The CDR3 extends over 13 amino acids. The DNA for the CDR3 is TGCGCCAGCCGGGGGACAGGGGACCACGAGCAGTACTTC. This gives the protein CASRGTGDHEQYF.

Only one count was recorded for this clone. The chain joins TRBV10-1 to TRBJ2-3; no reliable D call. In germline, CDR1 is WNHNN, CDR2 SYGVQD (reference sequence). The CDR3 has 15 amino acids. The germline V and J ends were trimmed by 3 bases and 2 bases, with 12 bases remaining between them. The CDR3 sequence is CASSDDTLPTDTQYF. The CDR3 DNA reads TGCGCCAGCAGTGATGACACTCTACCCACAGATACGCAGTATTTT.

This sequence joins TRBV5-5 and TRBJ2-3; maybe TRBD1 (6 bases). This CDR3 is 14 amino acids long. Germline V gene sequence: CDR1 SGHKS, CDR2 YYEKEE (reference sequence). V lost 1 base to trimming and J lost 2 bases, with 8 bases between them. The CDR3 DNA sequence: TGTGCCAGCAGCTTGACAGGGCTCACAGATACGCAGTATTTT. Protein: CASSLTGLTDTQYF.

V gene TRBV28 combines with J gene TRBJ1-1; the D gene is possibly TRBD1 (5 bases). The CDR3 has 14 amino acids. The germline V and J ends were trimmed by 6 bases and 7 bases, with 18 bases remaining between them. Germline V gives CDR1 MDHEN, CDR2 SYDVKM. CDR3 coding DNA: TGTGCCAGCAGGCCGTCGGGGGAAGGATTTGAAGCTTTCTTT. It yields the protein CASRPSGEGFEAFF.

The rearrangement joins TRBV28 to TRBJ2-1; possible D gene TRBD1, 6 bases. Per the germline V gene, CDR1 is MDHEN and CDR2 is SYDVKM. The CDR3 covers 15 residues. V shed 3 bases and J shed 4 bases, with 13 bases lying between them. Here the CDR3 reads CASSLPLQGYNEQFF. The CDR3 DNA reads TGTGCCAGCAGTTTGCCCCTTCAGGGGTACAATGAGCAGTTCTTC.

The V gene is TRBV7-9, the J gene TRBJ2-2, with D possibly being TRBD2 (5 bases). Trimming removed 4 bases from V and 1 base from J, with 7 bases in between. Germline CDR1 is SEHNR and CDR2 is FQNEAQ (reference sequence). This CDR3 contains 14 residues. The CDR3 sequence: CASSWSGNTGELFF. The CDR3 DNA reads TGTGCCAGCAGCTGGAGCGGGAACACCGGGGAGCTGTTTTTT.

This clone has a handful of counts. The chain employs TRBV5-1 and TRBJ1-2; 8 positions match TRBD1. Germline-derived CDR1 and CDR2 are SGHRS and YFSETQ. The CDR3 runs to 15 residues. Trimming at V came to 4 bases and at J to 5 bases, leaving 10 bases not matched to a gene. The CDR3 protein is CASSPRTGTRYGYTF. The CDR3 nucleotides read TGCGCCAGCAGCCCACGGACAGGGACGAGGTATGGCTACACCTTC.

This clone was seen once. The rearrangement joins TRBV27 to TRBJ2-1, with 12 bases lining up with TRBD2. The CDR3 runs to 16 residues. The V segment lost 6 bases and the J segment 8 bases; nucleotides outside the gene matches: 11. Per the germline V gene, CDR1 is MNHEY and CDR2 is SMNVEV (reference sequence). The CDR3 coding sequence is TGTGCCAGCAGCGCCCCTCTAGCGGGGGGGATCTATGAGCAGTTCTTC. It encodes CASSAPLAGGIYEQFF.

This chain joins TRBV19 and TRBJ2-1, with 9 bases lining up with TRBD1. Germline V gene data show CDR1 as LNHDA and CDR2 as SQIVND (reference sequence). This CDR3 has 13 amino acids. Unmatched junction bases numbered 1, after V lost 4 bases and J lost 6 bases. DNA for the CDR3: TGTGCCAGTAGTAGACAGGGGGGCAATGAGCAGTTCTTC. As protein: CASSRQGGNEQFF.

V and J are TRBV5-1 and TRBJ2-2; maybe TRBD2 (5 bases). This CDR3 comprises 13 residues. CDR1 and CDR2 (germline): SGHRS, YFSETQ. Trimming took off 0 bases at V and 7 bases at J, with 7 bases between the two ends. The CDR3 loop is CASSLEAVGELFF. DNA for the CDR3: TGCGCCAGCAGCTTGGAAGCGGTCGGGGAGCTGTTTTTT.

V gene TRBV7-6 combines with J gene TRBJ1-4, with D tentatively TRBD1 (6 bases). Germline CDR1 SGHVS, CDR2 FNYEAQ. V lost 4 bases, J lost 2 bases, and 26 bases lay in between. This CDR3 is built from 20 residues. CDR3 nucleotides: TGTGCCAGCAGCTCCCCGCCGCGGTCGGGGGGCGGGGGGACTAATGAAAAACTGTTTTTT. Amino acids: CASSSPPRSGGGGTNEKLFF.

This rearrangement joins TRBV6-1 to TRBJ2-7, with D possibly being TRBD2 (7 bases). V gave up 3 bases and J gave up 4 bases, with 13 bases separating them. The CDR3 length is 14 residues. Germline loops: CDR1 MNHNS, CDR2 SASEGT. The CDR3 nucleotides are TGTGCCAGCAGTGATACAGGGAGGGGGTACGAGCAGTACTTC. This codes for CASSDTGRGYEQYF.

V and J are TRBV5-1 and TRBJ2-3; 13 nucleotides agree with TRBD2. The CDR3 has 16 amino acids. Looked up from germline, CDR1 is SGHRS and CDR2 is YFSETQ. Losses at the gene ends were 3 bases for V and 3 bases for J; bases not matched to a gene: 4. The CDR3 nucleotides read TGCGCCAGCAGCTGGACTAGCGGGAGCGGAACAGATACGCAGTATTTT. Its protein is CASSWTSGSGTDTQYF. Supplemented by reference TRBV5-1 and TRBJ2-3, the full variable domain reads KAGVTQTPRYLIKTRGQQVTLSCSPISGHRSVSWYQQTPGQGLQFLFEYFSETQRNKGNFPGRFSGRQFSNSRSEMNVSTLELGDSALYLCASSWTSGSGTDTQYFGPGTRLTVL.

About this clone: The same CDR3 arises from other DNA sequences in this sample as well. The chain uses TRBV28 and TRBJ2-3; a weak D match, TRBD2 (6 bases). V lost 3 bases and J 3 bases, leaving 7 bases between the germline ends. The CDR3 has 13 amino acids. The germline CDR1 and CDR2 sequences are MDHEN and SYDVKM. DNA of the CDR3: TGTGCCAGCAGTTTTAGCGGAACAGATACGCAGTATTTT. Protein product: CASSFSGTDTQYF.

This chain connects TRBV27 to TRBJ2-2, with 9 bases lining up with TRBD2. The germline CDR1 and CDR2 sequences are MNHEY and SMNVEV (reference sequence). Losses at the gene ends were 5 bases for V and 7 bases for J; bases not matched to a gene: 8. The CDR3 covers 15 residues. CDR3 nucleotide sequence: TGTGCCAGCAGTATTTTAGCGGGAGCGGGCGGGGAGCTGTTTTTT. Translating it yields CASSILAGAGGELFF.

The J gene is TRBJ2-7, the V gene TRBV3-1 (or the pseudogene TRBV3-2); no clear D. V lost 0 bases and J lost 2, with 8 bases in between. This CDR3 is built from 14 residues. CDR1 LGHDT and CDR2 YNNKEL come from the germline V gene (reference sequence). The CDR3 bases are TGTGCCAGCAGCCAAGAGCTAGTCGCCTACGAGCAGTACTTC. The encoded protein is CASSQELVAYEQYF.

The chain uses TRBV30 and TRBJ1-2; the D gene is possibly TRBD1 (5 bases). V lost 0 bases to trimming and J lost 2 bases, with 10 bases between them. Germline CDR1 GTSNPN, CDR2 SVGIG (reference sequence). The CDR3 covers 14 residues. The CDR3, as DNA: TGTGCCTGGAGTGTAGGAGGGGCAAACTATGGCTACACCTTC. Its protein is CAWSVGGANYGYTF.

Only one count was recorded for this clone. The J gene is TRBJ2-3, the V gene TRBV28; D gene unclear. V lost 3 bases, J lost 1 base, and 14 bases lay in between. CDR1 is MDHEN and CDR2 is SYDVKM in the germline V gene. CDR3 size: 16 residues. CDR3 coding DNA: TGTGCCAGCAGTTTTTTGAGTAGCCTTGGCACAGATACGCAGTATTTT. This encodes CASSFLSSLGTDTQYF.

This chain links TRBV9 with TRBJ1-6; 10 bases are shared with TRBD1. From germline, CDR1 is SGDLS and CDR2 YYNGEE. The J segment lost 3 bases and the V segment lost 0 bases, leaving 0 bases of the junction unmatched. CDR3 length: 16 amino acids. In DNA form, the CDR3 reads TGTGCCAGCAGCGTAGGGACAGGGGGCTATAATTCACCCCTCCACTTT. This gives the protein CASSVGTGGYNSPLHF.